These T cell receptor beta chains were read from a single sample in a study of a mutant IDH1 vaccine in newly diagnosed glioma. These receptors have no identified antigens. Some clones are missing from TCRdb's copy, which holds only in-frame ones; the method was immunoSEQ multiplex PCR. The sample comprises about 64,000 clones, roughly 74% of which are singletons, and roughly 4.3% rests with the top ten. The sequenced sample was PBMCs, obtained from a glioma patient whose treatment included an IDH1 peptide vaccine. The receptors derive from a man aged 50 or older with glioma. Each CDR3 is given with its conserved first and last residue. Fields, in order: J gene, clone size, D gene, V gene, CDR3 DNA, CDR3 protein. A D gene is named only where the DNA matches it firmly. Part of the rows lack a size; the others show once, few, many or a class for expanded clones.

TRBJ2-7 - - TRBV5-1 TGCGCCAGCACTACAGTAGGGGGCCCTCACCATGGCGGGGACTACGAGCAGTACTTC CASTTVGGPHHGGDYEQYF
TRBJ2-3 - TRBD2 TRBV7-7 TGTGCTAGCAGCTCGGGACTAGCGGGGGCATCGCAGTATTTT CASSSGLAGASQYF
TRBJ2-3 - TRBD1 TRBV5-6 TGTGCCAGCAGCTGGGGGACAGGTGTAGATACGCAGTATTTT CASSWGTGVDTQYF
TRBJ2-1 - TRBD1 TRBV4-3 TGCGCCAGCAGCCAAGATTACCGGACAGGGGGCTTGGATGAGCAGTTCTTC CASSQDYRTGGLDEQFF
TRBJ1-2 - TRBD1 TRBV2 TGTGCCAGCAGCGTGGGACAGGTGGATTATGGCTACACCTTC CASSVGQVDYGYTF
TRBJ2-5 - - TRBV21-1 TGTGCCAGCAGCAAAGTGGTCCTAAACCGAGAGACCCAGTACTTC CASSKVVLNRETQYF
TRBJ2-7 - TRBD2 TRBV30 TGTGCCTGGAGTGTAGGCAGGGCGGGGGGCGAGCAGTACTTC CAWSVGRAGGEQYF
TRBJ2-7 medium-sized TRBD1 TRBV7-9 TGTGCCAGCAGCTCCACGGACAGGGTTGGCTACGAGCAGTACTTC CASSSTDRVGYEQYF
TRBJ1-1 once TRBD1 TRBV5-6 TGTGCCAGCAGCTTCAGAGGGGGCGCCGGACAAGCTTTCTTT CASSFRGGAGQAFF
TRBJ1-2 - TRBD1 TRBV7-2 TGTGCCAGCAGCTTAGCATTCCGAGGACAGGAGTATGGCTACACCTTC CASSLAFRGQEYGYTF
TRBJ1-5 few - TRBV28 TGTGCCAGCAGTTTATGGCTAAGAGGAAGGAAACAGAGCAATCAGCCCCAGCATTTT CASSLWLRGRKQSNQPQHF
TRBJ1-5 - - TRBV11-1 TGTGCCAGCAGCTTAAACGGGGAGGAACAGCCCCAGCATTTT CASSLNGEEQPQHF
TRBJ1-2 - - TRBV19 TGTGCCAGTAGTATCGGGCAGGGCTTTAACTATGGCTACACCTTC CASSIGQGFNYGYTF
TRBJ1-2 - - TRBV5-1 TGCGCCAGCAGCCCGGACGCCCATGGCTACACCTTC CASSPDAHGYTF
TRBJ2-7 - TRBD1 TRBV6-1 TGTGCCAGCAGTGGGGACAGGGGGCCCTCCTACGAGCAGTACTTC CASSGDRGPSYEQYF
TRBJ2-7 - TRBD2 TRBV19 TGTGCCAGTAGCCCGCGCGCATCACAAGGCGGGGGCTCCTACGAGCAGTACTTC CASSPRASQGGGSYEQYF
TRBJ1-3 - - TRBV19 TGTGCCAGTAGTATTAGAGGAGGAACTGGAAACACCATATATTTT CASSIRGGTGNTIYF
TRBJ2-5 - - TRBV2 TGTGCCAGCACCCTGGGGTCTAGTACCAAGACCCAGTACTTC CASTLGSSTKTQYF
TRBJ2-5 - - TRBV18 TGTGCCAGCTCACCTAGGGAACAAGAGACCCAGTACTTC CASSPREQETQYF
TRBJ2-7 - - TRBV4-2 TGTGCCAGCAGCCAAGAGGGCGCTATAACCGAGCAGTACTTC CASSQEGAITEQYF
TRBJ1-1 - - TRBV11-2 TGTGCCAGCAGCTTAGGAGGAGAATTAGAAGCTTTCTTT CASSLGGELEAFF
TRBJ1-1 few TRBD1 TRBV27 TGTGCCAGCAGTTCTCCCACTCCTGGGACAGGGGTCTTGAACACTGAAGCTTTCTTT CASSSPTPGTGVLNTEAFF
TRBJ1-1 few TRBD1 TRBV6-5 TGTGCCAGCAGTCAACCGGACAGGGCGAACACTGAAGCTTTCTTT CASSQPDRANTEAFF
TRBJ2-3 - - TRBV20-1 TGCAGTATGACTGCAGATACGCAGTATTTT CSMTADTQYF
TRBJ2-7 - - TRBV19 TGTGCCAGTAGTATACGGCTCTCCTACGAGCAGTACTTC CASSIRLSYEQYF
TRBJ1-4 - TRBD1 TRBV2 TGTGCCAGCAGTGAAGCGCCGGGGACAGAGAAACTGTTTTTT CASSEAPGTEKLFF
TRBJ2-7 - TRBD1 TRBV18 TGTGCCAGCTCGGGGGGACAGGGACCCTACGAGCAGTACTTC CASSGGQGPYEQYF
TRBJ1-1 - - TRBV6-5 TGTGCCAGCAGTTACTCGGAGAGATTGAACACTGAAGCTTTCTTT CASSYSERLNTEAFF
TRBJ2-6 - - TRBV27 TGTGCCAGCAGTTTATACTCGGGGGCCAACGTCCTGACTTTC CASSLYSGANVLTF
TRBJ1-3 few - TRBV7-9 TGTGCCAGCAGCTTACGCCCTCAGGGGCTGGTTGGAAACACCATATATTTT CASSLRPQGLVGNTIYF
TRBJ2-7 - TRBD2 TRBV4-1 TGCGCCAGCAGCCAACCAGCGGGGAATTCCTACGAGCAGTACTTC CASSQPAGNSYEQYF
TRBJ1-3 once - TRBV10-3 TGTGCCATCAGTGAGGGCCACTCTGGAAACACCATATATTTT CAISEGHSGNTIYF
TRBJ1-2 - - TRBV9 TGTGCCAGCAGCGTAGTAGGTCATGGCTACACCTTC CASSVVGHGYTF
TRBJ2-4 - TRBD1 TRBV29-1 TGCAGCGTAACCCGGGACAGGGGAAACATTCAGTACTTC CSVTRDRGNIQYF
TRBJ2-7 - - TRBV9 TGTGCCAGCAGCGTAGACACCCAAGGATCCTCCTACGAGCAGTACTTC CASSVDTQGSSYEQYF
TRBJ2-7 medium-sized - TRBV5-8 TGTGCCAGCAGCTTGCCGTATTCCGTGGCGGCGTACGAGCAGTACTTC CASSLPYSVAAYEQYF
TRBJ2-1 - - TRBV11-2 TGTGCCAGCAGCTTAGATCCGGGTTTAGAGCAGTTCTTC CASSLDPGLEQFF
TRBJ1-2 - - TRBV27 TGTGCCAGCAGTTACCTAGGACAATCAGGCAACTATGGCTACACCTTC CASSYLGQSGNYGYTF
TRBJ1-6 - - TRBV2 TGTGCCAGCAGGAAGGGGACTGGTTCACCCCTCCACTTT CASRKGTGSPLHF
TRBJ1-2 - - TRBV2 TGTGCCAGCAGTGTTCCCCGACCGGGCCCCCGGAGAGGCTACACCTTC CASSVPRPGPRRGYTF
TRBJ1-5 - - TRBV6-5 TGTGCCAGCAGTTACTCGAAGCGTCAGCCCCAGCATTTT CASSYSKRQPQHF
TRBJ1-2 once TRBD1 TRBV27 TGTGCCAGCAGACCAGGGGGAATAGCCTATGGCTACACCTTC CASRPGGIAYGYTF
TRBJ1-1 - TRBD1 TRBV19 TGTGCCAGTAGTGTAGGGACAGGGGCTAACACTGAAGCTTTCTTT CASSVGTGANTEAFF
TRBJ1-1 once - TRBV5-1 TGCGCCAGCAGCTTGGGGCGGCTCACTGAAGCTTTCTTT CASSLGRLTEAFF
TRBJ1-2 - - TRBV9 TGTGCCAGCAGCGTAGCTCAAAATGTCGATGGCTACACCTTC CASSVAQNVDGYTF